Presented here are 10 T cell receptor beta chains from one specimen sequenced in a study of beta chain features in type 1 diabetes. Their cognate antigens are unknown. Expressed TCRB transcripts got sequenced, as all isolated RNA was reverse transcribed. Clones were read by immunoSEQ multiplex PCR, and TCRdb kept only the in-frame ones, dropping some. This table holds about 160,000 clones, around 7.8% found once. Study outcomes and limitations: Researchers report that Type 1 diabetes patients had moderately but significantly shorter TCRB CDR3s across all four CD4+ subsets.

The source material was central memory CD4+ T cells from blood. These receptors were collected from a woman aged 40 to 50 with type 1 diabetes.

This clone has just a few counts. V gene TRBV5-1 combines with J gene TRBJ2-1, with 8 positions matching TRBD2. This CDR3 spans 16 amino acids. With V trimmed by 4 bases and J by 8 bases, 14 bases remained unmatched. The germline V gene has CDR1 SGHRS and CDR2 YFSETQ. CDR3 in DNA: TGCGCCAGCAGCCTGGGGTCCCCCGGGGGGGTAGATGAGCAGTTCTTC. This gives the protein CASSLGSPGGVDEQFF.

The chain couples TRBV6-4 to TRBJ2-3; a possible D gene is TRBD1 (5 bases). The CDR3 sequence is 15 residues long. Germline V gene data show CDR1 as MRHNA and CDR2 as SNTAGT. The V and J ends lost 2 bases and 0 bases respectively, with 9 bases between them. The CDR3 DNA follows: TGTGCCAGCAGTGACCAGGGTAGGAGCACAGATACGCAGTATTTT. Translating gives CASSDQGRSTDTQYF.

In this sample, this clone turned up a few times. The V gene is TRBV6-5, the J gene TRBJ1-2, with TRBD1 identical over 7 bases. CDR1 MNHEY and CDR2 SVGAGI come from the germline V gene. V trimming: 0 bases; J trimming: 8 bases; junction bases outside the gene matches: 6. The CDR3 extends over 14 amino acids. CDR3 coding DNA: TGTGCCAGCAGTTACTCTCAGACAGGGTCGGGCTACACCTTC. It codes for CASSYSQTGSGYTF.

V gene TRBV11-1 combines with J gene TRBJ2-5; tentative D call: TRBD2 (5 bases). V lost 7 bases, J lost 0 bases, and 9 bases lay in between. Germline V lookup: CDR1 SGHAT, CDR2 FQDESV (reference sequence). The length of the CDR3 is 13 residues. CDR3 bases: TGTGCCAGCACACGGGATAACCAAGAGACCCAGTACTTC. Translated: CASTRDNQETQYF.

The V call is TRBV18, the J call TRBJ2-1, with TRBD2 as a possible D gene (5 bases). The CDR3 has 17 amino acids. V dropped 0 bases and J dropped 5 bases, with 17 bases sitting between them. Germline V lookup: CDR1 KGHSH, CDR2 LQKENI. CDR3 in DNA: TGTGCCAGCTCACCACCGAATTCTCTAGCAAAGAACAATGAGCAGTTCTTC. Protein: CASSPPNSLAKNNEQFF.

CDR3 sequence: CASSEWQGEAKLFF. In nucleotides, the CDR3 is TGTGCCAGCAGTGAATGGCAGGGGGAAGCAAAACTGTTTTTT. The V call is TRBV2, the J call TRBJ1-4; 7 positions agree with TRBD1. V shed 2 bases, J shed 10 bases, and the junction held 7 bases outside the gene matches. Germline CDR1 and CDR2: SNHLY and FYNNEI. This CDR3 comprises 14 residues.

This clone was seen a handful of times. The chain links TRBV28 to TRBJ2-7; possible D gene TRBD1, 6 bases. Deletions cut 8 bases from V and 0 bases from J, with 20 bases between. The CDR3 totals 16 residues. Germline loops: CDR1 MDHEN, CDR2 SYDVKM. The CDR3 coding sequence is TGTGCCAGCGGAATCCCGCGAGGGGGAAGCTCCTACGAGCAGTACTTC. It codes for CASGIPRGGSSYEQYF.

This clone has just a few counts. CDR3 protein: CAISGTSYEQYF. The CDR3 region has the DNA TGTGCCATCAGTGGGACATCCTACGAGCAGTACTTC. J is TRBJ2-7 and V is TRBV10-3; weak D call: TRBD1 (5 bases). Germline CDR1 and CDR2: ENHRY and SYGVKD. V lost 4 bases, J lost 1 base, and 5 bases lay in between. This CDR3 has 12 residues.

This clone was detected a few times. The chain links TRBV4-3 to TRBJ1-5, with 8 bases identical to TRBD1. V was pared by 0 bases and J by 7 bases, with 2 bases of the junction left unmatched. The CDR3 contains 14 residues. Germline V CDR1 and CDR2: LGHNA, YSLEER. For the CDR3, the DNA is TGCGCCAGCAGCCAAGATCAGGGGGCGCAGCCCCAGCATTTT. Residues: CASSQDQGAQPQHF.

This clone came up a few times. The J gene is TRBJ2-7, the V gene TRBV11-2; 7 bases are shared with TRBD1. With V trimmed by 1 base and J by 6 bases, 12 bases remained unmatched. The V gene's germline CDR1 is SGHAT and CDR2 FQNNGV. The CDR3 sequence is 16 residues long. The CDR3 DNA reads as TGTGCCAGCAGCTTAGGGTTAGGCAGGGGGAAATTCGAGCAGTACTTC. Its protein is CASSLGLGRGKFEQYF.